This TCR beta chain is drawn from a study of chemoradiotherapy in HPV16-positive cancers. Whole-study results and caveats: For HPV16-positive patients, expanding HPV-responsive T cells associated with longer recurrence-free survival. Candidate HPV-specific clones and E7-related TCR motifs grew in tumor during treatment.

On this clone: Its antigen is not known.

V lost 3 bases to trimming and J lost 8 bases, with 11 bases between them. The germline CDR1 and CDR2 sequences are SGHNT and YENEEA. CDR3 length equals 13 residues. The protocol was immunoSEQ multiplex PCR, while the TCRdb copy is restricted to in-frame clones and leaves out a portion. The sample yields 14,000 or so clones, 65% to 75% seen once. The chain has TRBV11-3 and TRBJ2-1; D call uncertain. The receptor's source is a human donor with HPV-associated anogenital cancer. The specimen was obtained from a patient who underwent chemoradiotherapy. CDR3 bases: TGTGCCAGCAGCTTGATCGCTGCGTATGAGCAGTTCTTC. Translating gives CASSLIAAYEQFF.